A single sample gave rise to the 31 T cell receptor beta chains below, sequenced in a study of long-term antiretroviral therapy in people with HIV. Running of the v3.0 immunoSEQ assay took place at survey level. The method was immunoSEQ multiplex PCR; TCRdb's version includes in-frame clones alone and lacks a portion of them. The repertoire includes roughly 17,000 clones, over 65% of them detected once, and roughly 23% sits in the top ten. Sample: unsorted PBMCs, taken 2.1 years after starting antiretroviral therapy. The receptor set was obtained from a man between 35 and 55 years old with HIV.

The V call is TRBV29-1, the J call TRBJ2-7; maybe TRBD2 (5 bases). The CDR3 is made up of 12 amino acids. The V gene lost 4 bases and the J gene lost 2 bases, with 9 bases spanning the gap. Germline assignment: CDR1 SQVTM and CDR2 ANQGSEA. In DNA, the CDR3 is TGCAGCGTTGGAGGGAATCCCTACGAGCAGTACTTC. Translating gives CSVGGNPYEQYF.

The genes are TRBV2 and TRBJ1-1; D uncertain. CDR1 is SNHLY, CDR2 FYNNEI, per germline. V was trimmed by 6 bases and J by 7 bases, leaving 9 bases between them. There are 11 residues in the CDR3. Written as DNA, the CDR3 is TGTGCCAGCAGCGCCTGGGATGAAGCTTTCTTT. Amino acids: CASSAWDEAFF.

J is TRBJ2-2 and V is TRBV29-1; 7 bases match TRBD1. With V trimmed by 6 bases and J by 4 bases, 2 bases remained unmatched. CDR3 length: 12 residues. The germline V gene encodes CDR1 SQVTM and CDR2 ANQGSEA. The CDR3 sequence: CSVPGGTGELFF. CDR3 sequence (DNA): TGCAGCGTACCAGGGGGCACCGGGGAGCTGTTTTTT.

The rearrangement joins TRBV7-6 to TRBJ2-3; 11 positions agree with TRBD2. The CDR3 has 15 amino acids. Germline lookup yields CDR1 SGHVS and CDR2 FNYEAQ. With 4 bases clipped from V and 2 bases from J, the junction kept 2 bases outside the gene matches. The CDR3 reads CASSSSGGTTDTQYF. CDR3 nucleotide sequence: TGTGCCAGCAGCTCTAGCGGGGGGACCACAGATACGCAGTATTTT.

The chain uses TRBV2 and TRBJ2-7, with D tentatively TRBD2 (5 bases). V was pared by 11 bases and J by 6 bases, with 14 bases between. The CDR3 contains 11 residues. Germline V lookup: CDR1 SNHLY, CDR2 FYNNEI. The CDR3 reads CASRTGIEQYF. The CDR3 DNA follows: TGTGCCTCCAGGACGGGGATCGAGCAGTACTTC.

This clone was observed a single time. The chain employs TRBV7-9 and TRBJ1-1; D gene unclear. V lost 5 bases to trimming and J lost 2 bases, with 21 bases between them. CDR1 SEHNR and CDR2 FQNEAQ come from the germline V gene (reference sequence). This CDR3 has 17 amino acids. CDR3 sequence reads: CASSETGLVGSNTEAFF. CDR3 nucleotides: TGTGCCAGCAGCGAGACGGGGTTGGTCGGGAGTAACACTGAAGCTTTCTTT.

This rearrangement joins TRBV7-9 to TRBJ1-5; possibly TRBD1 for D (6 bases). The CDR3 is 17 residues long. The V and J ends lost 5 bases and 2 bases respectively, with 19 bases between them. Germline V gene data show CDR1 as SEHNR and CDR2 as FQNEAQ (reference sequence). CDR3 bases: TGTGCCAGCAGCCTAGGACACCGACAGGATGGCAATCAGCCCCAGCATTTT. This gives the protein CASSLGHRQDGNQPQHF.

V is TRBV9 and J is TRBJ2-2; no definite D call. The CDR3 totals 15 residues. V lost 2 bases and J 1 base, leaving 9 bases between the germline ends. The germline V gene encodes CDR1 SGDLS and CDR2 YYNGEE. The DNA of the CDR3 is TGTGCCAGCAGCGTTCAGCAGGAGAACACCGGGGAGCTGTTTTTT. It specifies CASSVQQENTGELFF.

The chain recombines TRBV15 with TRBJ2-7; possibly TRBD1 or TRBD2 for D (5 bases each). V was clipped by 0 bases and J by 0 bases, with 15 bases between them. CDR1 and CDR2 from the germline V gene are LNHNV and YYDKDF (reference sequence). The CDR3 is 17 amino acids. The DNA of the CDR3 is TGTGCCACCAGCAGAGATGGCCGGGGCGTTACCTCCTACGAGCAGTACTTC. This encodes CATSRDGRGVTSYEQYF.

The CDR3 region is CASSPLARDTQYF. As DNA, the CDR3 is TGTGCCAGCTCACCACTAGCAAGGGATACGCAGTATTTT. The chain employs TRBV18 and TRBJ2-3; D is uncertain. Germline CDR1 KGHSH, CDR2 LQKENI. The CDR3 loop spans 13 amino acids. Trimming pared 1 base from V and 6 bases from J, leaving 8 bases between.

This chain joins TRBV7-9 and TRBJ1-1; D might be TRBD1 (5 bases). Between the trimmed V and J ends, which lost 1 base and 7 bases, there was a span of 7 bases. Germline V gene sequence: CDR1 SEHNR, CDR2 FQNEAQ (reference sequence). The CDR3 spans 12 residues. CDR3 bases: TGTGCCAGCAGCTTAGGGGGGATTGAAGCTTTCTTT. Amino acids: CASSLGGIEAFF.

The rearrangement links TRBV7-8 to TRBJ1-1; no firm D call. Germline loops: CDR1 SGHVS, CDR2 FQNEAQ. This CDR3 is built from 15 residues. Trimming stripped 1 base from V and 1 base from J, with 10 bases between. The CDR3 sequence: CASSLDWGGNTEAFF. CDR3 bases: TGTGCCAGCAGCTTAGATTGGGGAGGGAACACTGAAGCTTTCTTT. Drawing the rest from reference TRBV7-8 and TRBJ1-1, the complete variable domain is GAGVSQSPRYKVAKRGQDVALRCDPISGHVSLFWYQQALGQGPEFLTYFQNEAQLDKSGLPSDRFFAERPEGSVSTLKIQRTQQEDSAVYLCASSLDWGGNTEAFFGQGTRLTVV.

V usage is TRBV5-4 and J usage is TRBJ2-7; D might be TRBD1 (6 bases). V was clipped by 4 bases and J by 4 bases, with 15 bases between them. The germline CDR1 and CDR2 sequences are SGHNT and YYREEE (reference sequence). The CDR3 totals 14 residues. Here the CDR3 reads CASSQNRDPYEQYF. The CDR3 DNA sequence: TGTGCCAGCAGCCAAAACAGGGACCCGTACGAGCAGTACTTC.

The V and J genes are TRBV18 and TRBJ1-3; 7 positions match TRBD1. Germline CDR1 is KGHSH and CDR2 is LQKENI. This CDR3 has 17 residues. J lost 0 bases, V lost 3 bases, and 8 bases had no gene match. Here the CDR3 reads CASSPVQTGRSGNTIYF. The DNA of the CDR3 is TGTGCCAGCTCACCGGTACAGACAGGGCGCTCTGGAAACACCATATATTTT.

As DNA, the CDR3 is TGCAGCGTTTTTGACAGGGAAACTGAAGCTTTCTTT. Amino acid sequence: CSVFDRETEAFF. The chain combines TRBV29-1 with TRBJ1-1; 7 bases agree with TRBD1. CDR1 is SQVTM, CDR2 ANQGSEA, per germline. V trimming: 5 bases; J trimming: 5 bases; junction bases outside the gene matches: 5. This CDR3 has 12 residues.

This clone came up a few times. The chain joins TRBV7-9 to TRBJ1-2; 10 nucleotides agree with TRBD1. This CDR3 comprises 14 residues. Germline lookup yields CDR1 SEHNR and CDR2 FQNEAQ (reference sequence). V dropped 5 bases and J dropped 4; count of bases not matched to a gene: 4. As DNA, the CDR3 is TGTGCCAGCAGCGCCGGACAGGGGGGCTATGGCTACACCTTC. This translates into CASSAGQGGYGYTF.

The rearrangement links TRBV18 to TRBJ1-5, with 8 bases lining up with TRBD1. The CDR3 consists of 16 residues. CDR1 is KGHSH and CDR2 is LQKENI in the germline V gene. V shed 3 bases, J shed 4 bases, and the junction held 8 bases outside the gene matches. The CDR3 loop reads CASSPTIQGGNQPQHF. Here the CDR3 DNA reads TGTGCCAGCTCACCCACAATACAGGGGGGAAATCAGCCCCAGCATTTT. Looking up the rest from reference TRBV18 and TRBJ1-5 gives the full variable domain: NAGVMQNPRHLVRRRGQEARLRCSPMKGHSHVYWYRQLPEEGLKFMVYLQKENIIDESGMPKERFSAEFPKEGPSILRIQQVVRGDSAAYFCASSPTIQGGNQPQHFGDGTRLSIL.

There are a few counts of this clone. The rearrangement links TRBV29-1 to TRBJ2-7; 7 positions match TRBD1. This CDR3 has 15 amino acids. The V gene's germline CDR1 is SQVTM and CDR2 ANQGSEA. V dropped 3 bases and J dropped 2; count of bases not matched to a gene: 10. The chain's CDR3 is CSVEELGQLPYEQYF. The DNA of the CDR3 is TGCAGCGTTGAGGAGTTGGGACAGCTGCCCTACGAGCAGTACTTC.

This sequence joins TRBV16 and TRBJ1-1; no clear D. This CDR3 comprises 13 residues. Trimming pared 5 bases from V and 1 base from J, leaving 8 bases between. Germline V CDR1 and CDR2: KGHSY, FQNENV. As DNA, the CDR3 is TGTGCCAGCAGCGATGGAGGGAACACTGAAGCTTTCTTT. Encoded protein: CASSDGGNTEAFF.

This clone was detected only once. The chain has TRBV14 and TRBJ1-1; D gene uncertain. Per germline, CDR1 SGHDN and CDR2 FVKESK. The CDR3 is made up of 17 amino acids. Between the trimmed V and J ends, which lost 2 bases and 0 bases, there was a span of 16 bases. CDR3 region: CASSQTTGRGLNTEAFF. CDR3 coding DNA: TGTGCCAGCAGCCAAACGACCGGGAGAGGGTTGAACACTGAAGCTTTCTTT.

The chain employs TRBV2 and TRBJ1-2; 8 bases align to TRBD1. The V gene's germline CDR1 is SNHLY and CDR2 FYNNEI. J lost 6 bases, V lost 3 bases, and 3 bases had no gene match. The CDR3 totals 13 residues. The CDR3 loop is CASSEGTGNGYTF. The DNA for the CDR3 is TGTGCCAGCAGTGAGGGGACAGGAAATGGCTACACCTTC.

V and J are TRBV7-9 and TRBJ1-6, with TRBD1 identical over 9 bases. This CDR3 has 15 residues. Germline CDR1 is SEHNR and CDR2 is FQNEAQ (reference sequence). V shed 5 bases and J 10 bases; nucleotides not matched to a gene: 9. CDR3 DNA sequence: TGTGCCAGCAGCCCCTTCGGGACAGGGCAATCACCCCTCCACTTT. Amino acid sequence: CASSPFGTGQSPLHF.

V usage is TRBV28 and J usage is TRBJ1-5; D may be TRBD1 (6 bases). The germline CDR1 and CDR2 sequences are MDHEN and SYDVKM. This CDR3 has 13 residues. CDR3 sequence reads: CVSQGQFNQPQHF. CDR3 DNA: TGTGTCTCACAAGGACAGTTCAATCAGCCCCAGCATTTT.

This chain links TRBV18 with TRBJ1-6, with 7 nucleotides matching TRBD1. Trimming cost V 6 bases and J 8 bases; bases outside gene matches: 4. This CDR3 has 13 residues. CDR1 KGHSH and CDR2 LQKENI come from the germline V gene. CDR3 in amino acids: CASSRGGDSPLHF. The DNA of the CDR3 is TGTGCCAGCTCGAGAGGGGGCGATTCACCCCTCCACTTT.

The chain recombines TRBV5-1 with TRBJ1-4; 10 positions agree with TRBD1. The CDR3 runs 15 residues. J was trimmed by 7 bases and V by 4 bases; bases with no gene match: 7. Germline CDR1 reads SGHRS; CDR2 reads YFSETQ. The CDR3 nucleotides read TGCGCCAGCAGCAACAGACAGGGGGCGCTTGAAAAACTGTTTTTT. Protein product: CASSNRQGALEKLFF.

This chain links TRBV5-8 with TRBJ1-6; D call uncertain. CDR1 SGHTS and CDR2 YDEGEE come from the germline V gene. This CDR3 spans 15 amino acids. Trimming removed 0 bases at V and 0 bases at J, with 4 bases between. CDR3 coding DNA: TGTGCCAGCAGCTTGGGAAGCTCCTATAATTCACCCCTCCACTTT. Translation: CASSLGSSYNSPLHF.

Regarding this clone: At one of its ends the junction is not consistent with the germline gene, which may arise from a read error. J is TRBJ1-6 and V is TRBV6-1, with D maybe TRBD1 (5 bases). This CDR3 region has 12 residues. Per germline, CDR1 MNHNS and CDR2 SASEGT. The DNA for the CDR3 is TGTGCCAGCAGTGAATTGCCGGGGGGGTTCAACTTT. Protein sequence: CASSELPGGFNF.

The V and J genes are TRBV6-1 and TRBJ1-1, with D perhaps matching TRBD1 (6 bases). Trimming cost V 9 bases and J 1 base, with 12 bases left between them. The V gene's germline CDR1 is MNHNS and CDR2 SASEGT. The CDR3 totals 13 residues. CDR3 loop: CASPGQPNTEAFF. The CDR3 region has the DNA TGTGCCAGTCCAGGACAGCCGAACACTGAAGCTTTCTTT.

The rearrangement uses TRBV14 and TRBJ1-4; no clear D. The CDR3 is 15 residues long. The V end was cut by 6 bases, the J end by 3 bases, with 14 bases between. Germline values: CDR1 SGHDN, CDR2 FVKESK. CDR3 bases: TGTGCCAGCAGTCTTCTCCAGGACTCTAATGAAAAACTGTTTTTT. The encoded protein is CASSLLQDSNEKLFF.

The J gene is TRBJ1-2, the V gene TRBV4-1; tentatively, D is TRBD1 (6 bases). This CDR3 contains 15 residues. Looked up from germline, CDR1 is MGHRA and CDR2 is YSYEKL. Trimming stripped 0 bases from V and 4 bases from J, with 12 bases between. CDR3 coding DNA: TGCGCCAGCAGCCAAGAGATGGACAGAGGCTATGGCTACACCTTC. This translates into CASSQEMDRGYGYTF.

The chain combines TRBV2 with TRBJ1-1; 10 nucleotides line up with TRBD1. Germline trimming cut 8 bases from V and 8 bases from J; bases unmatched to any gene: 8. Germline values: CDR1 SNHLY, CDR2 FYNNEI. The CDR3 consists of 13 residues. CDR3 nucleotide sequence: TGTGCCAGCGGACAGGGGGATCTCGTAGAAGCTTTCTTT. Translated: CASGQGDLVEAFF.